This T cell receptor beta chain was identified during a study of T cells in Graves' hyperthyroidism and ophthalmopathy. The CDR3 length is 14 residues. CDR1 and CDR2 from the germline V gene are SGHRS and YFSETQ. The junction had 2 bases not matched to a gene; V was cut back by 3 bases and J by 5 bases. Overall study results and limits: Most thyroid clonotypes expanded above 0.001 were also detected in blood.

The study included ophthalmopathy patients with Clinical Activity Score at least 3, NOSPECS grade at least 4 and duration under 3 months. As for this clonotype: The antigen remains undetermined.

Amplification yielded TCR beta CDR3 regions, with RNA transcripts as the source. An initial round of RT-PCR targeting the TCR CDR3 relied on the HTBI primer set. TCRdb analysed the multiplex PCR reads with MiXCR anew, one entry per CDR3 protein. The sample has some 530,000 distinct CDR3 sequences; roughly 23% are singletons. The sequencing input was blood. The clonotype was recovered from a woman in her sixties or seventies with Graves' ophthalmopathy. The rearrangement links TRBV5-1 to TRBJ2-5; TRBD2 aligns across 12 bases. CDR3 in amino acids: CASSSGTSGETQYF. CDR3 DNA: TGCGCCAGCAGCTCCGGGACTAGCGGGGAGACCCAGTACTTC.